Listed here is a single T cell receptor beta chain. Antigen unknown. The data are from a study of T cell responses to AZD1222 COVID-19 vaccine. Germline V gene data show CDR1 as SGHAT and CDR2 as FQNNGV. The CDR3 is 18 residues long. V was pared by 5 bases and J by 4 bases, with 25 bases between. General study findings and limits: Two doses of AZD1222 preceded a rise in Spike-specific TCR breadth and depth. Only a handful of AZD1222 recipients, several in all, had baseline seropositivity. Dominant at 160-218 and 743-854, vaccine-associated CD4 TCRs also spanned spike. It was only after the peak T cell response that any repertoires were sampled.

Profiling relied on immunoSEQ multiplex PCR, and the TCRdb table lists in-frame clones only, not all of them. The sample yields 100,000 or so clones, about nine tenths seen once. This sample comprised peripheral blood, obtained on day 0 of AZD1222 vaccination. The TCR comes from an adult in good health. V is TRBV11-2 and J is TRBJ2-3, with D possibly matching TRBD1 (5 bases). The CDR3 nucleotides read TGTGCCAGCAGCCCAAAATCGTGGTCAATAGGGGCCCCAGATACGCAGTATTTT. This sequence encodes CASSPKSWSIGAPDTQYF. The full variable domain, its missing parts supplied by reference TRBV11-2 and TRBJ2-3, is EAGVAQSPRYKIIEKRQSVAFWCNPISGHATLYWYQQILGQGPKLLIQFQNNGVVDDSQLPKDRFSAERLKGVDSTLKIQPAKLEDSAVYLCASSPKSWSIGAPDTQYFGPGTRLTVL.